The T cell receptor beta chain described here comes from a study of OX40 agonist ivuxolimab in advanced cancers. Study observations and caveats: Antigens targeted by the expanded peripheral T cells were not determined.

Libraries were prepared by immunoSEQ multiplex PCR; TCRdb keeps only in-frame clonotypes and omits some of them. The data hold under 30,000 clones, with around nine tenths observed a single time. Concerning this clone itself: The antigen remains unidentified.

The length of the CDR3 is 14 residues. Trimming removed 5 bases from V and 4 bases from J, with 15 bases in between. The V gene's germline CDR1 is SGHNT and CDR2 YENEEA. The material sequenced was CD4+ or CD8+ T cells sorted from blood, taken in a trial of the OX40 agonist ivuxolimab. The sequence came from an adult with an advanced solid tumor such as melanoma, head and neck, liver or kidney cancer. This chain links TRBV11-3 with TRBJ2-7; D unresolved. The DNA for the CDR3 is TGTGCCAGCAGCGTAACAAGAGTGGGTTACGAGCAGTACTTC. Translating it yields CASSVTRVGYEQYF. Full variable domain (remainder filled in from reference TRBV11-3 and TRBJ2-7): EAGVVQSPRYKIIEKKQPVAFWCNPISGHNTLYWYLQNLGQGPELLIRYENEEAVDDSQLPKDRFSAERLKGVDSTLKIQPAELGDSAVYLCASSVTRVGYEQYFGPGTRLTVT.